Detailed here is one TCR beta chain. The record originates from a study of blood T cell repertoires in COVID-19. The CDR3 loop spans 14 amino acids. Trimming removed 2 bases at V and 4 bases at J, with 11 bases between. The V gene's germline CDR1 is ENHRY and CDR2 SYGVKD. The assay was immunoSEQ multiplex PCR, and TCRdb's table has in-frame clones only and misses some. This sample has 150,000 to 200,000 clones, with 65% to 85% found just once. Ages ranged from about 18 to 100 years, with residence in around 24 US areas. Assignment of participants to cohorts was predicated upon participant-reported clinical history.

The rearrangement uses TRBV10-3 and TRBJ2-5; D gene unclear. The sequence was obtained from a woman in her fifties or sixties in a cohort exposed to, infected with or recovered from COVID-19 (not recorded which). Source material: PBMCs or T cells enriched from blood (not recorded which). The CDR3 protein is CAISENPSGETQYF. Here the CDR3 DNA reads TGTGCCATCAGTGAGAACCCCTCGGGAGAGACCCAGTACTTC.